Included here is one TCR beta chain sequence, with context. Its antigen is not identified. This specimen comes from a study of T cell responses to AZD1222 COVID-19 vaccine. Study information: The study pooled second doses at about 4 or about 12 weeks. Overall study results and limits: At study baseline, merely roughly 6 AZD1222 recipients were seropositive. Across the whole spike, CD4 TCRs peaked at regions 160-218 and 743-854. Females outnumbered males among donors, who were mostly white British; clonal diversity was possibly underestimated.

Sequenced by immunoSEQ multiplex PCR; TCRdb stores in-frame clones only, minus some. Of roughly 150,000 clones listed, about 90% are singletons. This receptor was obtained from an adult in good health. The sample in question was peripheral blood, obtained on day 0 of AZD1222 vaccination.

Here the CDR3 reads CASSENGALPAFF. The CDR3 DNA follows: TGTGCCAGCAGTGAAAATGGGGCCCTCCCAGCTTTCTTT. The chain couples TRBV6-1 to TRBJ1-1; D is possibly TRBD1 (5 bases). The CDR3 runs 13 residues. V dropped 2 bases and J dropped 10 bases, with 14 bases sitting between them. Germline loops: CDR1 MNHNS, CDR2 SASEGT.